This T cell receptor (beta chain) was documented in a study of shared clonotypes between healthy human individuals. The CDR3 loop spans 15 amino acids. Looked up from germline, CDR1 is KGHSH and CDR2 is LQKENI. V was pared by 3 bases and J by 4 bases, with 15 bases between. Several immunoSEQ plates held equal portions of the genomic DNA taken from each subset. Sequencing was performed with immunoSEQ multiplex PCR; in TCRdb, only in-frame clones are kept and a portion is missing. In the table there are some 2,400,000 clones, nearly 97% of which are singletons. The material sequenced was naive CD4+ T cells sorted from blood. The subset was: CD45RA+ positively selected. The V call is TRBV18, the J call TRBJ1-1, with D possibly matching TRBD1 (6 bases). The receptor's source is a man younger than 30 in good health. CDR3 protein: CASSPPNREGTEAFF. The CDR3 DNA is TGTGCCAGCTCACCCCCCAACAGGGAGGGCACTGAAGCTTTCTTT.